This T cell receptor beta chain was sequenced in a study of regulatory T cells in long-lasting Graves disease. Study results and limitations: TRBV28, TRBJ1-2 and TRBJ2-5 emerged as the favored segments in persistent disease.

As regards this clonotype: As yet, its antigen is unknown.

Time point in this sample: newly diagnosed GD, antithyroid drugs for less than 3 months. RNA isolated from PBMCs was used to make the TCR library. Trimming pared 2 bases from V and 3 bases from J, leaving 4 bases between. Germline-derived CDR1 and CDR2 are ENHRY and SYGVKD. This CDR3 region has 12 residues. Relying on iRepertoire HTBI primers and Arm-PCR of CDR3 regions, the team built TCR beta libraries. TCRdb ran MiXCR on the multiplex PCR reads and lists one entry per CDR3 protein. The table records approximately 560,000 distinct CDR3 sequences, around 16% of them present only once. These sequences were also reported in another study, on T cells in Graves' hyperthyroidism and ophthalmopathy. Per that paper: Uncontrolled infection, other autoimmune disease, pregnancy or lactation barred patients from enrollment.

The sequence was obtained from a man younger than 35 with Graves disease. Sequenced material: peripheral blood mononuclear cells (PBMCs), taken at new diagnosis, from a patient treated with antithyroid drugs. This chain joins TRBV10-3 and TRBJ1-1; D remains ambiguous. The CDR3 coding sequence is TGTGCCATCAGTGAGGTTCACACTGAAGCTTTCTTT. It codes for CAISEVHTEAFF.